This T cell receptor beta chain was identified during a study of cytotoxic CD8 clonotypes in ibrutinib-treated CLL. For the study at large: Patient counts were ten to eleven relapsed/refractory, approximately 15 treatment-naive and about 17 IGHV unmutated.

As for this clone: What it binds is not known.

Assay used: immunoSEQ multiplex PCR; TCRdb lists only in-frame clones, some missing. The repertoire consists of around 70,000 clones, with roughly 83% occurring once and the leading ten covering about 40%. The CDR3 runs 16 residues. Germline CDR1 LGHNA, CDR2 YSLEER. V was shortened by 0 bases and J by 1 base, with 13 bases between the two germline ends. General study points: Sampling of sustained-remission and progressing patients occurred at differing times. Baseline clonality, above age-matched healthy donor levels, tracked circulating CD8+ T-cell counts.

The sequence was obtained from a human donor with chronic lymphocytic leukemia. The chain has TRBV4-3 and TRBJ2-7; D not resolved. Specimen: PBMCs, collected after 24 months of ibrutinib treatment. The CDR3 loop is CASSQDIIQISYEQYF. The CDR3 DNA is TGCGCCAGCAGCCAAGATATAATCCAGATATCCTACGAGCAGTACTTC.